Below are 2 T cell receptor beta chains sequenced from a single sample in a study of cytomegalovirus exposure and HLA in healthy donors. In the PCR, 60 Vbeta and 13 Jbeta primers were used. Data came from immunoSEQ multiplex PCR; TCRdb stores just in-frame clones and leaves some out. The repertoire holds 120,000 or so clones, less than 85% seen once, with about 1.2% in the top ten. Specimen: PBMCs. These receptors were collected from a female donor in good health and CMV-seronegative.

The chain joins TRBV27 to TRBJ1-1; 7 positions match TRBD1. V gave up 6 bases and J gave up 0 bases; unmatched junction bases: 4. The CDR3 runs to 14 residues. Germline CDR1 and CDR2: MNHEY and SMNVEV (reference sequence). CDR3 loop: CASRGGQLNTEAFF. CDR3 nucleotides: TGTGCCAGCAGGGGGGGACAGTTGAACACTGAAGCTTTCTTT.

The V call is TRBV6-1, the J call TRBJ2-3; D remains ambiguous. The CDR3 length is 14 residues. Deletions cut 3 bases from V and 1 base from J, with 8 bases between. CDR1 and CDR2 (germline): MNHNS, SASEGT. The CDR3 region has the DNA TGTGCCAGCAGTGAGACACTCGGCACAGATACGCAGTATTTT. Translation: CASSETLGTDTQYF.